The 8 T cell receptor beta chains in this list originate from one sample, sequenced in a study of cytomegalovirus exposure and HLA in healthy donors. Researchers ran the PCR with 60 Vbeta and 13 Jbeta primers. Libraries were prepared by immunoSEQ multiplex PCR; TCRdb keeps only in-frame clonotypes and omits some of them. This sample has roughly 67,000 clones; over 75% occur once, and the top ten carry 9.7%. The sample was PBMCs. The receptors shown here come from a man aged 40-49 years in good health and CMV-seronegative.

V usage is TRBV11-2 and J usage is TRBJ1-3; TRBD1 aligns across 7 bases. Per the germline V gene, CDR1 is SGHAT and CDR2 is FQNNGV. The junction had 5 bases not matched to a gene; V was cut back by 5 bases and J by 4 bases. The CDR3 sequence is 14 residues long. The CDR3 DNA follows: TGTGCCAGCAGCCACAGGGGCCAGGGAAACACCATATATTTT. Translation gives CASSHRGQGNTIYF.

The chain uses TRBV5-1 and TRBJ1-5; D unclear. The CDR3 length is 14 residues. V dropped 4 bases and J dropped 2 bases, with 10 bases sitting between them. In germline, CDR1 is SGHRS, CDR2 YFSETQ. DNA of the CDR3: TGCGCCAGCAGCCCCGGGGAACGCAATCAGCCCCAGCATTTT. Its protein is CASSPGERNQPQHF.

V and J are TRBV25-1 and TRBJ2-3; TRBD2 matches 8 bases. The V segment lost 6 bases and the J segment 1 base; nucleotides outside the gene matches: 6. CDR1 is MGHDK, CDR2 SYGVNS, per germline. The CDR3 extends over 15 amino acids. The chain's CDR3 is CASRDSGARTDTQYF. Written as DNA, the CDR3 is TGTGCCAGCAGAGATAGCGGGGCCCGCACAGATACGCAGTATTTT.

The chain combines TRBV21-1 with TRBJ2-7; the listed D gene, TRBD1, was not tested against the DNA. TRBV21-1 is annotated as a pseudogene. There are 15 residues in the CDR3. The DNA of the CDR3 is TGTGCCAGCAGCAAAGGGGACAGGACCACCTACGAGCAGTACTTC. This gives the protein CASSKGDRTTYEQYF.

The chain joins TRBV18 to TRBJ2-1; D is perhaps TRBD1 (6 bases). Trimming left V 3 bases short and J 9 bases short, with 15 bases between. The CDR3 loop spans 14 amino acids. Germline loops: CDR1 KGHSH, CDR2 LQKENI. Here the CDR3 reads CASSPGTRGREQFF. The CDR3, as DNA: TGTGCCAGCTCACCCGGGACCAGGGGCCGTGAGCAGTTCTTC.

Concerning this clone itself: Other DNA sequences within the sample encode an identical CDR3. This chain links TRBV5-1 with TRBJ2-7; 13 nucleotides align to TRBD2. The CDR3 consists of 15 residues. V was clipped by 0 bases and J by 4 bases; unmatched bases: 1. CDR1 SGHRS and CDR2 YFSETQ come from the germline V gene. DNA for the CDR3: TGCGCCAGCAGCTTGGAGACTAGCGGGAGGTACGAGCAGTACTTC. It is translated as CASSLETSGRYEQYF. Drawing the rest from reference TRBV5-1 and TRBJ2-7, the complete variable domain is KAGVTQTPRYLIKTRGQQVTLSCSPISGHRSVSWYQQTPGQGLQFLFEYFSETQRNKGNFPGRFSGRQFSNSRSEMNVSTLELGDSALYLCASSLETSGRYEQYFGPGTRLTVT.

V gene TRBV10-3 combines with J gene TRBJ2-7; the match to TRBD2 covers 11 bases. The trim removed 8 bases at V and 2 bases at J, leaving 8 bases unmatched. The CDR3 is 15 residues long. Germline V gene sequence: CDR1 ENHRY, CDR2 SYGVKD. This CDR3 reads CAIGWASGGTYEQYF. DNA for the CDR3: TGTGCCATCGGGTGGGCTAGCGGGGGGACCTACGAGCAGTACTTC.

The J gene is TRBJ2-5, the V gene TRBV11-2; 9 bases match TRBD2. From germline, CDR1 is SGHAT and CDR2 FQNNGV. With V trimmed by 5 bases and J by 5 bases, 18 bases remained unmatched. The CDR3 runs to 18 residues. CDR3 sequence (DNA): TGTGCCAGCAGCCCCCGGGGGCGGGGGGGCGAAACGGGGGAGACCCAGTACTTC. Its protein product is CASSPRGRGGETGETQYF.